The source of this T cell receptor (beta chain) is a study of blood T cell repertoires in COVID-19. The protocol was immunoSEQ multiplex PCR, while the TCRdb copy is restricted to in-frame clones and leaves out a portion. The data contain around 80,000 clones, roughly 80% of them singletons. Germline V gene data show CDR1 as SGHTS and CDR2 as YDEGEE. This CDR3 spans 13 amino acids. Trimming took 4 bases from V and 0 from J, leaving 5 bases between them. The sequenced sample consisted of peripheral blood. The sequence was obtained from a human donor in a cohort sampled during active COVID-19. The V call is TRBV5-8, the J call TRBJ1-3, with D unresolved. The CDR3 reads CASSLYSGNTIYF. The DNA for the CDR3 is TGTGCCAGCAGCCTATACTCTGGAAACACCATATATTTT.